This T cell receptor beta chain appears in the sequencing data of a study of T cell changes during pregnancy in multiple sclerosis. Libraries were prepared by immunoSEQ multiplex PCR; TCRdb keeps only in-frame clonotypes and omits some of them. Counted here are approximately 59,000 clones, roughly 93% occurring once; the ten biggest clones make up 0.36%. The CDR3 extends over 14 amino acids. Germline lookup yields CDR1 GTSNPN and CDR2 SVGIG (reference sequence). V was pared by 3 bases and J by 0 bases, with 4 bases of the junction left unmatched. This clone appeared a single time. The rearrangement uses TRBV30 and TRBJ2-7, with 8 positions matching TRBD1. Material: CD4+ T cells from peripheral blood mononuclear cells, obtained before pregnancy. The clonotype comes from a female donor with multiple sclerosis, enrolled in a pregnancy study. The CDR3 DNA reads as TGTGCCTGGAGAGGACAGGGCGTCTCCTACGAGCAGTACTTC. Protein sequence: CAWRGQGVSYEQYF.